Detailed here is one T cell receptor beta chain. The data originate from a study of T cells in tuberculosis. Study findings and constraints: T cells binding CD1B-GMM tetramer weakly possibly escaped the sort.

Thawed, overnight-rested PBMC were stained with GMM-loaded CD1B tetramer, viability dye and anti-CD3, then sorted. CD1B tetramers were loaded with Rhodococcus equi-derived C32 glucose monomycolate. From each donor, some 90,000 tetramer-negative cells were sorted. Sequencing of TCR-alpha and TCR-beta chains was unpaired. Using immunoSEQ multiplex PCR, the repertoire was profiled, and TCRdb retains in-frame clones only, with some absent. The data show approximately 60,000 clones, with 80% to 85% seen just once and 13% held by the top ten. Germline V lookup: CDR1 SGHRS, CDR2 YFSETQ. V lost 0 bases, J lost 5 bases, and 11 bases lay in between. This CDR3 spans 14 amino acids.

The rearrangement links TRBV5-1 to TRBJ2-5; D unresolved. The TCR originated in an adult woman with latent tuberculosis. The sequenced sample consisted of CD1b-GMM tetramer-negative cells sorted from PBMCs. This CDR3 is CASSLESGSETQYF. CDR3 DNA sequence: TGCGCCAGCAGCTTGGAGTCCGGTTCGGAGACCCAGTACTTC.